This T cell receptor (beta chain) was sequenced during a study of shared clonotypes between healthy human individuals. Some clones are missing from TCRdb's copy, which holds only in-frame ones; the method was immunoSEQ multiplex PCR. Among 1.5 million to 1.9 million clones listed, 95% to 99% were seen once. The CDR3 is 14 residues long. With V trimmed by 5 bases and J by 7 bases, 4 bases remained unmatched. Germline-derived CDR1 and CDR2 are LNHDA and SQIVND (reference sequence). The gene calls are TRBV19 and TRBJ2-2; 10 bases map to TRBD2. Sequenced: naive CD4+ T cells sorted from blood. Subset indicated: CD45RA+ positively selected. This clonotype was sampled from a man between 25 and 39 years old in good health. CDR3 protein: CASSVSGRVGELFF. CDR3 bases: TGTGCCAGTAGTGTAAGCGGGAGGGTCGGGGAGCTGTTTTTT.